These 19 T cell receptor beta chains originate from one sample sequenced in a study of T-cell reconstitution after alpha-beta-depleted transplantation in children. Unique molecular identifiers were built into the TCRbeta library. In TCRdb, the PCR reads were re-called with MiXCR into one record per CDR3 protein. The profile shows over 200,000 distinct CDR3 sequences, approximately 11% of them singletons. This specimen consisted of PBMCs, obtained before TCRalphabeta/CD19-depleted stem cell transplant. The receptors were sampled from a child younger than two with acute myeloid leukemia, due to receive a stem cell transplant.

In its sample, this clonotype was seen many times. The V gene is TRBV5-1, the J gene TRBJ2-7, with D possibly TRBD2 on 6 matching bases. Trimming took off 0 bases at V and 4 bases at J, with 11 bases between the two ends. The CDR3 is made up of 14 amino acids. From germline, CDR1 is SGHRS and CDR2 YFSETQ. The CDR3 DNA reads as TGCGCCAGCAGCTTGGTTGGCGGGGCTTACGAGCAGTACTTC. Amino acid sequence: CASSLVGGAYEQYF.

V is TRBV7-9 and J is TRBJ1-2, with D hard to call. Trimming left V 2 bases short and J 13 bases short, with 14 bases between. This CDR3 is 12 amino acids long. Per germline, CDR1 SEHNR and CDR2 FQNEAQ (reference sequence). The CDR3 sequence is CASSLMEGYGTF. CDR3 coding DNA: TGTGCCAGCAGCTTAATGGAGGGTTATGGCACCTTC. The entire variable domain, with the rest obtained from reference TRBV7-9 and TRBJ1-2, is as follows: DTGVSQNPRHKITKRGQNVTFRCDPISEHNRLYWYRQTLGQGPEFLTYFQNEAQLEKSRLLSDRFSAERPKGSFSTLEIQRTEQGDSAMYLCASSLMEGYGTFGSGTRLTVV.

This clonotype was recorded many times. V and J are TRBV6-2 or TRBV6-3 and TRBJ2-7, with D hard to call. CDR3 length equals 14 residues. Germline CDR1 is MNHEY and CDR2 is SVGEGT. V lost 6 bases and J lost 0, with 12 bases in between. For the CDR3, the DNA is TGTGCCAGCAGGCGAAGTTGGGGCTCCTACGAGCAGTACTTC. This sequence encodes CASRRSWGSYEQYF.

This clonotype was seen ten or more times. This chain joins TRBV3-1 and TRBJ2-5; possibly TRBD2 for D (6 bases). The CDR3 is 18 amino acids. V dropped 1 base and J dropped 5 bases, with 23 bases sitting between them. Germline V lookup: CDR1 LGHDT, CDR2 YNNKEL (reference sequence). The CDR3 nucleotides are TGTGCCAGCAGCCAAGGTGGTTGGGCGGGGAATTTACGGGAGACCCAGTACTTC. Translated, it gives CASSQGGWAGNLRETQYF.

This clonotype was seen repeatedly, ten times or more. The chain recombines TRBV20-1 with TRBJ2-7; D might be TRBD1 (5 bases). The CDR3 is 14 residues long. V was pared by 0 bases and J by 5 bases, with 14 bases between. Germline V gene data show CDR1 as DFQATT and CDR2 as SNEGSKA (reference sequence). The CDR3 spells CSARDLRGLNEQYF. DNA of the CDR3: TGCAGTGCTAGAGATCTAAGGGGTCTCAACGAGCAGTACTTC.

CDR3 residues: CASSPTWTGAYTF. CDR3 nucleotide sequence: TGTGCCAGCAGCCCGACCTGGACAGGGGCCTACACCTTC. The chain couples TRBV14 to TRBJ1-2; the match to TRBD1 covers 9 bases. The V gene end was trimmed by 4 bases and the J gene end by 10 bases; junction bases not matched to a gene: 7. Per germline, CDR1 SGHDN and CDR2 FVKESK. The CDR3 sequence is 13 residues long.

This clonotype came up many times. The chain uses TRBV6-6 and TRBJ1-1, with a weak D call TRBD1 (5 bases). Trimming left V 8 bases short and J 10 bases short, with 14 bases between. Germline V gene sequence: CDR1 MNHNY, CDR2 SVGAGI (reference sequence). The CDR3 is made up of 11 amino acids. As DNA, the CDR3 is TGTGCCAGCGGGGCCTTGGCGTTAGCTTTCTTT. Translation: CASGALALAFF.

This clonotype was detected ten times or more. The chain combines TRBV5-1 with TRBJ2-7, with 8 bases aligning to TRBD1. Germline assignment: CDR1 SGHRS and CDR2 YFSETQ. Germline trimming cut 3 bases from V and 2 bases from J; bases unmatched to any gene: 4. The length of the CDR3 is 14 residues. CDR3 in DNA: TGCGCCAGCAGCTACGACAGGGGAACCTACGAGCAGTACTTC. The encoded protein is CASSYDRGTYEQYF.

The sample holds many counts of this clonotype. This chain connects TRBV25-1 to TRBJ2-6; D not resolved. Between the trimmed V and J ends, which lost 6 bases and 0 bases, there was a span of 3 bases. The germline CDR1 and CDR2 sequences are MGHDK and SYGVNS. This CDR3 spans 13 amino acids. The CDR3 reads CASRPSGANVLTF. The CDR3, as DNA: TGTGCCAGCAGACCCTCTGGGGCCAACGTCCTGACTTTC.

This clonotype occurred many times. The rearrangement joins TRBV3-1 to TRBJ1-1; D gene uncertain. V was pared by 4 bases and J by 2 bases, with 11 bases between. CDR3 size: 14 residues. Germline values: CDR1 LGHDT, CDR2 YNNKEL (reference sequence). The CDR3 sequence is CASSLGGFNTEAFF. In DNA, the CDR3 is TGTGCCAGCAGCCTCGGAGGGTTTAACACTGAAGCTTTCTTT.

This clonotype was seen ten or more times. The V and J genes are TRBV9 and TRBJ2-2, with 9 bases fitting TRBD2. In germline, CDR1 is SGDLS, CDR2 YYNGEE. The CDR3 runs to 14 residues. The V gene end was trimmed by 1 base and the J gene end by 5 bases; junction bases not matched to a gene: 0. In DNA form, the CDR3 reads TGTGCCAGCAGCGTAAGCGGGGGGACCGGGGAGCTGTTTTTT. It encodes CASSVSGGTGELFF.

Ten or more counts support this clonotype. This sequence joins TRBV11-2 and TRBJ1-2; D is uncertain. V was shortened by 3 bases and J by 4 bases, with 9 bases between the two germline ends. The CDR3 runs to 13 residues. Looked up from germline, CDR1 is SGHAT and CDR2 is FQNNGV. CDR3 in DNA: TGTGCCAGCAGCTTCGACGGATCCTATGGCTACACCTTC. The encoded protein is CASSFDGSYGYTF.

This clonotype was counted at least ten times. The gene calls are TRBV12-3 or TRBV12-4 and TRBJ2-1; unclear D gene. V gave up 1 base and J gave up 0 bases, with 7 bases separating them. The CDR3 totals 15 residues. In nucleotides, the CDR3 is TGTGCCAGCAGTTTAGGGGCGGTCTCCTACAATGAGCAGTTCTTC. It codes for CASSLGAVSYNEQFF.

A few counts support this clonotype. The chain is built from TRBV10-2 and TRBJ1-1; 7 positions match TRBD1. The CDR3 sequence is 14 residues long. Germline assignment: CDR1 WSHSY and CDR2 SAAADI. The trim removed 2 bases at V and 6 bases at J, leaving 6 bases unmatched. The CDR3 sequence: CASSEPRGKAEAFF. The CDR3 nucleotides read TGCGCCAGCAGTGAGCCCAGGGGGAAGGCTGAAGCTTTCTTT.

This clonotype was recorded at least ten times. V and J are TRBV24-1 and TRBJ2-2, with 9 bases lining up with TRBD2. From germline, CDR1 is KGHDR and CDR2 SFDVKD. The V and J ends lost 8 bases and 6 bases, in that order; junction bases with no gene match: 6. The CDR3 has 14 amino acids. The chain's CDR3 is CATMGLAGAGELFF. CDR3 DNA: TGTGCCACCATGGGACTAGCTGGCGCCGGGGAGCTGTTTTTT.

This clonotype was seen at least ten times. This chain uses TRBV28 with TRBJ1-1; perhaps TRBD1 as D (5 bases). V dropped 5 bases and J dropped 5 bases, with 15 bases sitting between them. CDR1 and CDR2 (germline): MDHEN, SYDVKM. This CDR3 spans 14 amino acids. The CDR3 DNA is TGTGCCAGCAGTATACCGGGACGGATTACTGAAGCTTTCTTT. Amino acid sequence: CASSIPGRITEAFF. Variable domain in full (rest from reference TRBV28 and TRBJ1-1): DVKVTQSSRYLVKRTGEKVFLECVQDMDHENMFWYRQDPGLGLRLIYFSYDVKMKEKGDIPEGYSVSREKKERFSLILESASTNQTSMYLCASSIPGRITEAFFGQGTRLTVV.

Many counts were recorded for this clonotype. The CDR3 loop reads CSAIRTGGYNEQFF. The CDR3 nucleotides read TGCAGTGCCATCCGGACAGGGGGGTACAATGAGCAGTTCTTC. The genes are TRBV20-1 and TRBJ2-1; 10 bases match TRBD1. Germline CDR1 reads DFQATT; CDR2 reads SNEGSKA (reference sequence). CDR3 length: 14 residues. V lost 6 bases, J lost 4 bases, and 6 bases stayed unmatched.

With respect to this clonotype: A single base separates this from a much larger clone, so it may be a read error. The chain couples TRBV21-1 to TRBJ1-5; TRBD1, the table's D call, was not compared with the DNA. TRBV21-1 is designated a pseudogene. The CDR3 has 14 residues. The CDR3 is CASSTYRGAKPQHF. DNA for the CDR3: TGTGCCAGCAGCACCTACAGGGGAGCCAAGCCCCAGCATTTT.

This clonotype was found many times. J is TRBJ2-3 and V is TRBV12-3 or TRBV12-4; D tentatively reads TRBD1 or TRBD2 (5 bases each). V lost 7 bases to trimming and J lost 2 bases, with 13 bases between them. The CDR3 runs 14 residues. The CDR3 loop is CASMRPGTTDTQYF. CDR3 DNA sequence: TGTGCCAGCATGCGTCCGGGGACCACAGATACGCAGTATTTT.